This T cell receptor beta chain appears in the sequencing data of a study of regulatory T cells in long-lasting Graves disease. Overall study findings and caveats: When disease was persistent, TRBV28, TRBJ1-2 and TRBJ2-5 were the favored segments.

CDR3-region Arm-PCR and iRepertoire HTBI primers produced the TCR beta libraries. A single record per CDR3 protein comes from TCRdb applying MiXCR to the multiplex PCR reads. The repertoire holds 400,000 to 450,000 distinct CDR3 sequences, with over 15% as singletons. The junction had 6 bases not matched to a gene; V was cut back by 4 bases and J by 1 base. The germline V gene encodes CDR1 KGHSH and CDR2 LQKENI. The CDR3 covers 15 residues. Time point denoted: newly diagnosed GD, antithyroid drugs for less than 3 months. From RNA extracted from PBMCs, the TCR library was made. Enrollment of patients was through an endocrinology department in Xi'an, China. The authors drew roughly 8.1 milliliters of peripheral blood into EDTA tubes. This clonotype was recorded at least ten times. Its antigen is still unknown. The data also belong to a second study, concerning T cells in Graves' hyperthyroidism and ophthalmopathy. From that second work: The study enrolled patients aged 18 to 65 with newly diagnosed hyperthyroidism of under 2 months' duration.

Material: peripheral blood mononuclear cells (PBMCs), obtained at new diagnosis, from a patient treated with antithyroid drugs. The TCR originated in a woman aged 30 to 39 with Graves disease. The V call is TRBV18, the J call TRBJ1-1; 7 bases are a match to TRBD1. The chain's CDR3 is CASSRQGVGNTEAFF. Written as DNA, the CDR3 is TGTGCCAGCTCACGACAGGGAGTCGGGAACACTGAAGCTTTCTTT.